What follows are 16 T cell receptor beta chains derived from one specimen sequenced in a study of T-cell memory formation after mild COVID-19. One entry per CDR3 protein results from TCRdb running MiXCR on the 5' RACE reads. The top ten clones hold over 20% of a sample with about 320,000 distinct CDR3 sequences, 13% to 15% of them seen once. The sequenced material came from PBMCs or a T cell subset sorted from them (not recorded which). These receptor sequences come from a man between 18 and 35 years old who had mild COVID-19 (a few samples of this study predate the infection). Cell type and time point are not known.

This chain uses TRBV7-2 with TRBJ2-1; the match to TRBD1 covers 7 bases. Trimming took 5 bases from V and 10 from J; bases not matched to a gene: 8. The germline V gene encodes CDR1 SGHTA and CDR2 FQGNSA. The CDR3 is 13 residues long. Here the CDR3 reads CASSTYRGNEQFF. As DNA, the CDR3 is TGTGCCAGCAGCACATACAGGGGCAACGAGCAGTTCTTC.

The sample holds a few counts of this clonotype. This chain connects TRBV9 to TRBJ2-7; a weak D match, TRBD1 (6 bases). CDR3 length equals 13 residues. Trimming left V 3 bases short and J 5 bases short, with 12 bases between. Germline values: CDR1 SGDLS, CDR2 YYNGEE. The CDR3 spells CASSADSPHEQYF. The CDR3 nucleotides read TGTGCCAGCAGCGCGGACAGTCCCCACGAGCAGTACTTC.

The chain employs TRBV9 and TRBJ2-7; 9 bases align to TRBD2. The CDR3 length is 16 residues. The germline gives CDR1 SGDLS, CDR2 YYNGEE. V trimming: 3 bases; J trimming: 5 bases; junction bases outside the gene matches: 12. The CDR3 spells CASSAEGRGGIDEQYF. The CDR3 DNA reads as TGTGCCAGCAGCGCCGAAGGGCGGGGGGGCATCGACGAGCAGTACTTC.

The V call is TRBV4-3, the J call TRBJ1-1; maybe TRBD1 (5 bases). Trimming cost V 0 bases and J 1 base, with 15 bases left between them. Germline V gene sequence: CDR1 LGHNA, CDR2 YSLEER. The length of the CDR3 is 17 residues. This CDR3 is CASSQEVRGGPNTEAFF. The CDR3 coding sequence is TGCGCCAGCAGCCAAGAAGTTAGGGGAGGGCCGAACACTGAAGCTTTCTTT.

The rearrangement joins TRBV29-1 to TRBJ1-3, with D perhaps TRBD1 (6 bases). Germline lookup yields CDR1 SQVTM and CDR2 ANQGSEA. Trimming pared 6 bases from V and 7 bases from J, leaving 13 bases between. CDR3 length: 12 amino acids. In DNA, the CDR3 is TGCAGCGTCCGTGGTCAGGGGAACACCATATATTTT. It is translated as CSVRGQGNTIYF.

This clonotype was detected a few times. One end of the junction varies from germline; a read error may be responsible. V usage is TRBV2 and J usage is TRBJ2-5; D unresolved. This CDR3 region has 10 residues. Germline CDR1 and CDR2: SNHLY and FYNNEI. The CDR3 reads CASREETQYF. DNA for the CDR3: TGTGCCAGCAGGGAAGAGACCCAGTACTTC.

This clonotype was counted only a few times. The genes are TRBV5-1 and TRBJ1-1; 7 nucleotides align to TRBD1. Trimming cost V 4 bases and J 0 bases; bases outside gene matches: 9. Looked up from germline, CDR1 is SGHRS and CDR2 is YFSETQ. The CDR3 length is 16 residues. CDR3 loop: CASSIDRAGVNTEAFF. The CDR3 DNA reads TGCGCCAGCAGCATTGACAGGGCCGGGGTGAACACTGAAGCTTTCTTT.

This sequence joins TRBV23-1 and TRBJ2-3; D might be TRBD2 (6 bases). TRBV23-1 carries the ORF label, with uncertain function. The CDR3 length is 16 residues. The V and J ends lost 5 bases and 6 bases respectively, with 21 bases between them. The CDR3 nucleotides read TGCGCCAGCAGTTCCCCATGGGGGGAAGGTTGGGATACGCAGTATTTT. It translates to CASSSPWGEGWDTQYF.

This clonotype was seen a few times. The chain links TRBV5-1 to TRBJ2-5, with 7 nucleotides matching TRBD1. The CDR3 has 14 residues. Germline CDR1 reads SGHRS; CDR2 reads YFSETQ. Germline trimming cut 6 bases from V and 2 bases from J; bases unmatched to any gene: 7. The CDR3 coding sequence is TGCGCCAGCACTAACCCGGGACAGCAAGAGACCCAGTACTTC. Amino acids: CASTNPGQQETQYF.

The chain joins TRBV7-2 to TRBJ1-2; D is uncertain. The germline CDR1 and CDR2 sequences are SGHTA and FQGNSA. V dropped 5 bases and J dropped 2 bases, with 12 bases sitting between them. The CDR3 loop spans 14 amino acids. CDR3 sequence: CASSRRERNYGYTF. The CDR3, as DNA: TGTGCCAGCAGCCGAAGAGAAAGGAACTATGGCTACACCTTC.

The chain couples TRBV11-2 to TRBJ2-1; possibly TRBD1 or TRBD2 for D (5 bases each). The CDR3 has 15 residues. Per germline, CDR1 SGHAT and CDR2 FQNNGV. The ends were cut back, 7 bases at V and 5 bases at J, with 18 bases in the middle. The chain's CDR3 is CASTPLRGYHNEQFF. In nucleotides, the CDR3 is TGTGCCAGCACCCCTTTGAGGGGTTACCACAATGAGCAGTTCTTC.

This clonotype was seen ten or more times. The gene calls are TRBV5-1 and TRBJ2-1; 9 bases map to TRBD2. V dropped 4 bases and J dropped 8; count of bases not matched to a gene: 13. The length of the CDR3 is 16 residues. Germline V CDR1 and CDR2: SGHRS, YFSETQ. CDR3 sequence reads: CASSLSGAGGQDEQFF. The CDR3, as DNA: TGCGCCAGCAGCCTGTCGGGGGCGGGGGGGCAGGATGAGCAGTTCTTC.

This sequence joins TRBV6-5 and TRBJ1-1; 10 bases line up with TRBD1. The ends lost 4 bases at V and 7 bases at J; junction bases unmatched: 6. Germline V gene lookup returns CDR1 MNHEY and CDR2 SVGAGI. This CDR3 region has 14 residues. The CDR3 sequence is CASSFGTGASEAFF. The CDR3 nucleotides read TGTGCCAGCAGTTTCGGGACAGGGGCCAGTGAAGCTTTCTTT.

The rearrangement uses TRBV2 and TRBJ1-2; D gene ambiguous. Germline values: CDR1 SNHLY, CDR2 FYNNEI. The CDR3 covers 13 residues. Trimming stripped 11 bases from V and 4 bases from J, with 17 bases between. CDR3 coding DNA: TGTGCCGGCCTGTTAGGAACAGCCTATGGCTACACCTTC. This codes for CAGLLGTAYGYTF.

This clonotype was seen ten or more times. The chain combines TRBV4-1 with TRBJ2-2; the D gene could be TRBD1 or TRBD2 (5 bases each). Germline CDR1 reads MGHRA; CDR2 reads YSYEKL. The V gene lost 4 bases and the J gene lost 7 bases, with 19 bases spanning the gap. This CDR3 has 16 amino acids. CDR3 coding DNA: TGCGCCAGCAGCCCGGGACCCCTGAGGTCGAGCGGGGAGCTGTTTTTT. Its protein is CASSPGPLRSSGELFF.

This clonotype has more than one count but fewer than ten. This rearrangement joins TRBV20-1 to TRBJ1-2, with a tentative D call TRBD1 (5 bases). CDR3 length equals 15 residues. Germline values: CDR1 DFQATT, CDR2 SNEGSKA (reference sequence). Trimming took off 0 bases at V and 8 bases at J, with 19 bases between the two ends. The CDR3: CSARDLGRGVGGYTF. In DNA, the CDR3 is TGCAGTGCTAGAGATCTGGGACGCGGCGTAGGAGGCTACACCTTC.